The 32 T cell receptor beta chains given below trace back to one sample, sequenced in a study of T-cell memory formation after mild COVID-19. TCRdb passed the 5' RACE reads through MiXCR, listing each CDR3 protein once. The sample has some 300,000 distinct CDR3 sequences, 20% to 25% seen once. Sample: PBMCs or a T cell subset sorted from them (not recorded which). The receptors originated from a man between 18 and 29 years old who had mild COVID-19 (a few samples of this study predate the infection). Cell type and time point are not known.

This CDR3 is CASSLAWQGGFYEQYV. In nucleotides, the CDR3 is TGTGCCAGCAGCTTGGCATGGCAGGGCGGTTTCTACGAGCAGTACGTC. The rearrangement joins TRBV7-3 to TRBJ2-7; tentative D call: TRBD1 (5 bases). V lost 3 bases, J lost 3 bases, and 18 bases lay in between. The CDR3 loop spans 16 amino acids. Germline assignment: CDR1 SGHTA and CDR2 FQGTGA.

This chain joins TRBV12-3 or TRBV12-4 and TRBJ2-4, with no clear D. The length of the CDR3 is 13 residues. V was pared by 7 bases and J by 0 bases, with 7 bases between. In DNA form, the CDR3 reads TGTGCCAGCACTGACTTAGCCAAAAACATTCAGTACTTC. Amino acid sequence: CASTDLAKNIQYF.

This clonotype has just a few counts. CDR3 amino acids: CASSFRPDNSPLHF. The CDR3 DNA sequence: TGCGCCAGCAGCTTCCGTCCGGATAATTCACCCCTCCACTTT. This chain connects TRBV5-1 to TRBJ1-6; D uncertain. CDR1 is SGHRS and CDR2 is YFSETQ in the germline V gene. This CDR3 comprises 14 residues. V lost 2 bases, J lost 5 bases, and 8 bases lay in between.

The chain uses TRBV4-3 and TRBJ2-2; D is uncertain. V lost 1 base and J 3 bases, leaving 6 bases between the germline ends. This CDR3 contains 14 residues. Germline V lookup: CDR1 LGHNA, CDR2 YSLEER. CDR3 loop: CASSQALYTGELFF. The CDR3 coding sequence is TGCGCCAGCAGCCAAGCGCTGTACACCGGGGAGCTGTTTTTT.

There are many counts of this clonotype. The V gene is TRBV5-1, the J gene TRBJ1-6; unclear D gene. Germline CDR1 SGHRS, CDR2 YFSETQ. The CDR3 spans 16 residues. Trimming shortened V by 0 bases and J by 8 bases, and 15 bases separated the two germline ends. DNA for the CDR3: TGCGCCAGCAGCTTGGTGCCGGATCCCCCCCATTCACCCCTCCACTTT. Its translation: CASSLVPDPPHSPLHF.

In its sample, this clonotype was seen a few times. This CDR3 reads CASSYSFWGSGGERDEQFF. The CDR3 DNA reads TGTGCCAGCAGTTACTCGTTTTGGGGCAGCGGGGGGGAACGGGATGAGCAGTTCTTC. J is TRBJ2-1 and V is TRBV6-5; 10 bases agree with TRBD2. Germline V gene data show CDR1 as MNHEY and CDR2 as SVGAGI. With 0 bases clipped from V and 8 bases from J, the junction kept 16 bases outside the gene matches. CDR3 length equals 19 residues.

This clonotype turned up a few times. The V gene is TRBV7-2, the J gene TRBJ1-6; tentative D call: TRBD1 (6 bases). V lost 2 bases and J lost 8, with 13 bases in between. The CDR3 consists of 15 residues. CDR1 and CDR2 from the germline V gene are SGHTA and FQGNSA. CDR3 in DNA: TGTGCCAGCAGCTTATCCCCCAGGGGAGATTCACCCCTCCACTTT. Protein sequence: CASSLSPRGDSPLHF.

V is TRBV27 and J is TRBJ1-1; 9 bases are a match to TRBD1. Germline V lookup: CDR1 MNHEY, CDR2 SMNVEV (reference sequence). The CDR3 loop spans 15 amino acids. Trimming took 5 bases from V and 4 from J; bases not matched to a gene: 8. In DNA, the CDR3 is TGTGCCAGCAGTGTGGACAGGGGATCGGGCACTGAAGCTTTCTTT. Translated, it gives CASSVDRGSGTEAFF.

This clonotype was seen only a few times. CDR3: CARVGTSFNEQFF. CDR3 DNA: TGCGCCAGGGTCGGGACTAGCTTCAATGAGCAGTTCTTC. This rearrangement joins TRBV5-1 to TRBJ2-1; 9 bases align to TRBD2. The J segment lost 6 bases and the V segment lost 8 bases, leaving 6 bases of the junction unmatched. The CDR3 runs 13 residues. Per germline, CDR1 SGHRS and CDR2 YFSETQ.

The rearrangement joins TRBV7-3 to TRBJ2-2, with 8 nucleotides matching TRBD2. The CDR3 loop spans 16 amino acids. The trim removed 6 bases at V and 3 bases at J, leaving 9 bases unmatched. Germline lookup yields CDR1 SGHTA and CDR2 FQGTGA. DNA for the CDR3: TGTGCCAGCAGACCTGAAGCGGGGGACCACACCGGGGAGCTGTTTTTT. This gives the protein CASRPEAGDHTGELFF.

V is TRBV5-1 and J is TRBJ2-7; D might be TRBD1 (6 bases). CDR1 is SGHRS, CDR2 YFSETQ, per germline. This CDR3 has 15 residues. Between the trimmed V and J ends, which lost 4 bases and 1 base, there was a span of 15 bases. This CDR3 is CASSPTGDVSYEQYV. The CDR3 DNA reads TGCGCCAGCAGCCCGACAGGTGACGTTTCCTACGAGCAGTACGTC.

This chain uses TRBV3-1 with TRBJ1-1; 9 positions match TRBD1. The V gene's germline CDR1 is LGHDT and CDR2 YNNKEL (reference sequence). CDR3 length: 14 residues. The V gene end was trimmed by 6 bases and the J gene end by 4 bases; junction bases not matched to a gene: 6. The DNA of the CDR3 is TGTGCCAGCAGACAGACAGGGGGTGGCACTGAAGCTTTCTTT. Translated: CASRQTGGGTEAFF.

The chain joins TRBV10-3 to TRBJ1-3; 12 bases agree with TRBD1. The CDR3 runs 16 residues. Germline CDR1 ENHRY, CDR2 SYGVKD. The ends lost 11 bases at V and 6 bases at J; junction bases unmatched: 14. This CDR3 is CAAAGTGGIYENTIYF. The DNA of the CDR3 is TGTGCCGCAGCGGGGACAGGGGGCATTTACGAAAACACCATATATTTT.

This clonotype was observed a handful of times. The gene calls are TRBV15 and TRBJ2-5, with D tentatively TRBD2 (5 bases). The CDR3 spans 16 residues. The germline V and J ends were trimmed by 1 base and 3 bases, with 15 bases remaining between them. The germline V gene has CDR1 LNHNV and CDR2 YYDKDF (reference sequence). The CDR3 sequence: CATSRGTSGSKETQYF. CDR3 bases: TGTGCCACCAGCAGAGGGACGAGCGGTTCAAAAGAGACCCAGTACTTC.

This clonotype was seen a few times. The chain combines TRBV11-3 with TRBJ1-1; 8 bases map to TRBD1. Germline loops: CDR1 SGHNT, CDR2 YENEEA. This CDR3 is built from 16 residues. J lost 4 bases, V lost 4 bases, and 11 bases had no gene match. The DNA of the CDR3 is TGTGCCAGCAGCTATCGCCCGGACAGGGTGTTCACTGAAGCTTTCTTT. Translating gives CASSYRPDRVFTEAFF.

The CDR3 nucleotides read TGTGCCAGCAGCTCTCAGCGGCGTTCCGATGAGCAGTTCTTC. Protein product: CASSSQRRSDEQFF. The chain has TRBV7-6 and TRBJ2-1; D possibly corresponds to TRBD2 (5 bases). The CDR3 is 14 amino acids. The V and J ends lost 4 bases and 8 bases respectively, with 15 bases between them. Looked up from germline, CDR1 is SGHVS and CDR2 is FNYEAQ.

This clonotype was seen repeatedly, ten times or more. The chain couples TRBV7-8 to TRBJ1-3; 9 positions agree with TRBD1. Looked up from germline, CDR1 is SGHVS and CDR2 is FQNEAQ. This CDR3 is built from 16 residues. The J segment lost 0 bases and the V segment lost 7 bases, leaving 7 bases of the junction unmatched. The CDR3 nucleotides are TGTGCCAGCACCGAACAGGGGGCCGTCTCTGGAAACACCATATATTTT. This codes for CASTEQGAVSGNTIYF.

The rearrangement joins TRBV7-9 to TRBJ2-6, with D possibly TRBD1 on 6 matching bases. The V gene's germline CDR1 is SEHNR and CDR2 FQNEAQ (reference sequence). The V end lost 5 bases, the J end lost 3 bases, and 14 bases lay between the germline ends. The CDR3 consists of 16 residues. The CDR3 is CASSREGVGGANVLTF. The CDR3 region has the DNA TGTGCCAGCAGCCGAGAGGGGGTTGGTGGGGCCAACGTCCTGACTTTC.

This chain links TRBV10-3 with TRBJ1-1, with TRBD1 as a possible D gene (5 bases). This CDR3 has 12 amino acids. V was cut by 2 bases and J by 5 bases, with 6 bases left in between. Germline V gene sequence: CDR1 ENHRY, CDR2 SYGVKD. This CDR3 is CAISEGATEAFF. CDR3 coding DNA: TGTGCCATCAGTGAGGGGGCTACTGAAGCTTTCTTT.

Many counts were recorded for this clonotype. CDR3 sequence: CASSSLYEQYV. CDR3 DNA sequence: TGTGCCAGCAGTTCTCTCTACGAGCAGTACGTC. The rearrangement uses TRBV28 and TRBJ2-7, with D uncertain. Trimming took off 4 bases at V and 3 bases at J, with 4 bases between the two ends. CDR3 length equals 11 residues. Germline V CDR1 and CDR2: MDHEN, SYDVKM.

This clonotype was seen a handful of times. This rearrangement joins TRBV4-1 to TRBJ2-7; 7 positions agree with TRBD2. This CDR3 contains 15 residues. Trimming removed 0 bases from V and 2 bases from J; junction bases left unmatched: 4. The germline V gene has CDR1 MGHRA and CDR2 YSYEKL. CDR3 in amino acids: CASSQEGGDTYEQYF. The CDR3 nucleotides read TGCGCCAGCAGCCAAGAGGGGGGGGATACCTACGAGCAGTACTTC.

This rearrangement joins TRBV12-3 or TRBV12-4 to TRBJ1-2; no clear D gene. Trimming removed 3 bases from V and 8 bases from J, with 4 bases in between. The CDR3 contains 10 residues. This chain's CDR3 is CASSFEGYTF. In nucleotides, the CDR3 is TGTGCCAGCAGTTTTGAGGGCTACACCTTC.

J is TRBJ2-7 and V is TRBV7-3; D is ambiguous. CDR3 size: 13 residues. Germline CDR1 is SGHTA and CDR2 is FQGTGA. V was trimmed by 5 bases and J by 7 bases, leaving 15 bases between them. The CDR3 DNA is TGTGCCAGCAGCCCGGACCCCGTGGGTGAGCAGTACTTC. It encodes CASSPDPVGEQYF.

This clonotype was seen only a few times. CDR3 sequence reads: CASSPRTGYTQYF. In DNA form, the CDR3 reads TGTGCCAGCAGTCCCCGGACAGGGTATACGCAGTATTTT. The chain is built from TRBV27 and TRBJ2-3, with TRBD1 matching over 8 bases. Per germline, CDR1 MNHEY and CDR2 SMNVEV (reference sequence). This CDR3 has 13 amino acids. With 5 bases clipped from V and 7 bases from J, the junction kept 5 bases outside the gene matches.

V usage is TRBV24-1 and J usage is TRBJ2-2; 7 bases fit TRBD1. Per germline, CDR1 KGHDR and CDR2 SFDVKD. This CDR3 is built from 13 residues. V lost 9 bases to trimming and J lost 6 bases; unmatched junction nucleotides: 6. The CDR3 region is CATGDRVAGELFF. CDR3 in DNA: TGTGCCACCGGAGACAGGGTCGCCGGGGAGCTGTTTTTT.

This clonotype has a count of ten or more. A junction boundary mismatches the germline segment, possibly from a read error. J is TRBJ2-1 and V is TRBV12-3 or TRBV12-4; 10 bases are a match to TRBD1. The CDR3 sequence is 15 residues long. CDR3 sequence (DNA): TGCGCCAGCAGCCCGGACAGGGGGTCCTACAATGAGCAGTTCTTC. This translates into CASSPDRGSYNEQFF.

The CDR3 region is CASSSPGTTTIAGYTF. The CDR3 DNA reads TGTGCCAGCAGCTCTCCGGGGACCACCACCATCGCGGGCTACACCTTC. The chain links TRBV7-9 to TRBJ1-2; the D gene is possibly TRBD1 (5 bases). The CDR3 contains 16 residues. V was trimmed by 4 bases and J by 8 bases, leaving 23 bases between them. Germline lookup yields CDR1 SEHNR and CDR2 FQNEAQ (reference sequence).

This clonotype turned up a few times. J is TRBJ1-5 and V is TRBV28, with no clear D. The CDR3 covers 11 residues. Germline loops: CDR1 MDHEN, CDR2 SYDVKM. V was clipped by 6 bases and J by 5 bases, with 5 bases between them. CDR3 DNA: TGTGCCAGCAGCTCAGATCAGCCCCAGCATTTT. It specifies CASSSDQPQHF.

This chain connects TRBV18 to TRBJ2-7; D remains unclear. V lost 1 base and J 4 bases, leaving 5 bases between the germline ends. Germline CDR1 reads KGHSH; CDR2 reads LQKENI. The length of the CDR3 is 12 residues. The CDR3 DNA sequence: TGTGCCAGCTCACCACGCGAATACGAGCAGTACTTC. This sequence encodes CASSPREYEQYF.

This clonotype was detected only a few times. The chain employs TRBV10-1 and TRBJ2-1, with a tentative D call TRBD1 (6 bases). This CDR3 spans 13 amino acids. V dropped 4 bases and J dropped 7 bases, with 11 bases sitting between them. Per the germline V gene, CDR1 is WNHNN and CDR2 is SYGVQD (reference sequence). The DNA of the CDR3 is TGCGCCAGCAGTGTGCAGGGGCGGAATGAGCAGTTCTTC. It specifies CASSVQGRNEQFF.

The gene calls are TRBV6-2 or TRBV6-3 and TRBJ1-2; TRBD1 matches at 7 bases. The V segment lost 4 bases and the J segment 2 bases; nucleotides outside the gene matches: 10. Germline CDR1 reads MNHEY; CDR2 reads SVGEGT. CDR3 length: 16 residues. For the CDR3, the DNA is TGTGCCAGCAGTTCTCATCGGACAGGCCCCAACTATGGCTACACCTTC. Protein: CASSSHRTGPNYGYTF.

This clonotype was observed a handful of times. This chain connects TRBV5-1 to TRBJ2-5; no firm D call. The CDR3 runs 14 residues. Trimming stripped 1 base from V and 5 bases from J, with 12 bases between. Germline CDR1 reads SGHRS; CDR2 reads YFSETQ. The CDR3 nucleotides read TGCGCCAGCAGCTTGTTGGGGTCCCAGGAGACCCAGTACTTC. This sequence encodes CASSLLGSQETQYF.